This TCR beta chain is from a study of blood T cells in healthy people across ages. Study in general: In model experiments, template switching was able to capture about one barcoded beta molecule for every two T cells that were present. Study results and limitations: A strong correlation was found between TCR beta diversity and the percentage of naive T cells.

This clonotype was seen a handful of times. Its antigen is undetermined. The CDR3 contains 17 residues. Germline V lookup: CDR1 PRHDT, CDR2 FYEKMQ (reference sequence). J was trimmed by 0 bases and V by 1 base; bases with no gene match: 5. Next came a second PCR, run for about 6 to 12 cycles, which used a sample-barcoded 5' primer along with a J-beta primer mix. Researchers report that a template-switch adaptor with 12 random nucleotides tagged each cDNA molecule. Via MiXCR, TCRdb re-called the 5' RACE reads, giving one row per CDR3 protein. The sample holds around 1.5 million distinct CDR3 sequences, about 35% seen once. Caucasian individuals from Russia who were healthy and aged about 6 to 90 acted as donors.

Sequenced: blood. The genes are TRBV13 and TRBJ1-1; 10 nucleotides line up with TRBD1. This clonotype was sampled from a woman in her 30s in good health. The DNA of the CDR3 is TGTGCCAGCAGCTTAGTTGGGACAGGGGTCATGAACACTGAAGCTTTCTTT. It specifies CASSLVGTGVMNTEAFF.